The clone carrying this TCR beta chain was counted between two and nine times. The antigen is unknown. Sequencing used immunoSEQ multiplex PCR; TCRdb keeps in-frame clones, though not all of them. Of tens of thousands of clones listed, about 90% are singletons. Trimming stripped 5 bases from V and 3 bases from J, with 10 bases between. Germline CDR1 reads SQVTM; CDR2 reads ANQGSEA. The length of the CDR3 is 13 residues. These data belong to a study of siplizumab effects on memory and regulatory T cells. Study outcomes and limitations: No assignable naive or memory phenotype existed for roughly 80-97% of proliferating CD4+ or CD8+ clones. Apparently key alloresponse contributors, naive T cells also seemed more diverse than memory cells. On average, about 70% of mappable alloreactive CD4+ clones were Treg-derived under siplizumab, against roughly 27% in controls.

This clonotype originated in a human donor in good health. The sequenced sample consisted of Tregs sorted from blood. This chain connects TRBV29-1 to TRBJ2-2; perhaps TRBD1 as D (6 bases). CDR3 protein: CSVRTAHTGELFF. CDR3 DNA sequence: TGCAGCGTTCGGACAGCCCACACCGGGGAGCTGTTTTTT.